This T cell receptor beta chain was obtained from a study of control samples from healthy donors and cancer patients. TCRdb's table, derived via immunoSEQ multiplex PCR, lists solely in-frame clones and lacks some. The sample contains 150,000 to 200,000 clones, about 93% of which appear only once. Germline-derived CDR1 and CDR2 are SQVTM and ANQGSEA. V shed 4 bases and J shed 6 bases, with 14 bases lying between them. The CDR3 is 13 amino acids. This clone showed up just once. The chain couples TRBV29-1 to TRBJ2-3, with D possibly matching TRBD2 (6 bases). This TCR was recovered from a man younger than 35 in good health. Sequenced sample: blood. CDR3 in amino acids: CSVGGEGSDTQYF. The CDR3 DNA is TGCAGCGTTGGCGGGGAAGGGAGTGATACGCAGTATTTT.